This T cell receptor (beta chain) was recorded in a study of T cells in Graves' hyperthyroidism and ophthalmopathy. The sample holds a few counts of this clonotype. CDR3 size: 13 residues. CDR1 GTSNPN and CDR2 SVGIG come from the germline V gene (reference sequence). Trimming took 7 bases from V and 2 from J; bases not matched to a gene: 6. Authors of the study amplified TCR beta CDR3 regions from RNA transcripts. In the first-round RT-PCR of the TCR CDR3, the HTBI primer set was used. TCRdb itself ran the multiplex PCR reads through MiXCR, one entry per CDR3 protein. The sample records 89,000 or so distinct CDR3 sequences, approximately 39% being singletons.

The receptor's source is a woman aged 30 to 39 with Graves' hyperthyroidism. This chain uses TRBV30 with TRBJ1-2, with 8 nucleotides matching TRBD1. The sample consisted of peripheral blood or thyroid tissue (not recorded which). The CDR3 is CAFEWTGNYGYTF. For the CDR3, the DNA is TGTGCCTTCGAGTGGACAGGGAACTATGGCTACACCTTC.